This paragraph covers one T cell receptor beta chain sequence. The target antigen is unknown. A junction boundary mismatches the germline segment, possibly from a read error. Time point defined: week 35, safety follow-up. With topical imiquimod, each dose of the vaccine consisted of 300 ug of mutant IDH1 20-mer peptide. Eight vaccinations were given in weeks 1, 3, 5, 7, 11, 15, 19 and 23. The germline gives CDR1 SGHTA, CDR2 FQGNSA. The CDR3 loop spans 16 amino acids. These data are taken from a study of a mutant IDH1 vaccine in newly diagnosed glioma. Study details: Receipt of radiotherapy, temozolomide, or both preceded the study, and most received both. V12 took place at week 35, and V13 at week 47.

Assay: immunoSEQ multiplex PCR; the TCRdb copy retains only in-frame clones and omits some. Of about 32,000 clones listed, 82% were seen once; the top ten hold roughly 6.6%. Study outcomes and limitations: 85% to 95% of patients showed vaccine-induced immune responses across multiple MHC alleles.

The chain employs TRBV7-2 and TRBJ2-5; 11 positions agree with TRBD2. The source of this sequence is a woman under 30 with glioma. Specimen: PBMCs, collected from a glioma patient whose treatment included an IDH1 peptide vaccine. The CDR3 nucleotides read TGTGCCAGCAGCATAGCGGGAGGGAGGGCACAAGAGACCCAGTACTTC. It translates to CASSIAGGRAQETQYF.